This T cell receptor beta chain stems from a study of identical twins. With respect to this clonotype: Its antigen is still unknown.

From the 5' RACE reads, TCRdb called clonotypes with MiXCR, one entry per CDR3 protein. The sample holds some 660,000 distinct CDR3 sequences; over 8.5% are singletons and the top ten take approximately 0.94%. The V and J ends lost 8 bases and 7 bases respectively, with 18 bases between them. This CDR3 has 13 residues. Looked up from germline, CDR1 is MNHNS and CDR2 is SASEGT. The study, taken as a whole, reports: Twin pairs' shared out-of-frame alpha sequences were enriched in low generation probability.

The data were also submitted as part of a second study, on yellow fever vaccine responses in identical twins.

The chain is built from TRBV6-1 and TRBJ2-7; TRBD2 is a possible D gene (6 bases). The sequencing input was PBMCs. This sequence originates from a woman aged 18-29 years in good health. CDR3 region: CASASGGREEQYF. The CDR3, as DNA: TGTGCCAGCGCTTCTGGAGGGCGGGAAGAGCAGTACTTC.